This passage covers 24 T cell receptor beta chains from one sample sequenced in a study of T cell responses to AZD1222 COVID-19 vaccine. Clones were read by immunoSEQ multiplex PCR, and TCRdb kept only the in-frame ones, dropping some. The table shows about 150,000 clones, with more than 70% occurring only once. Sequencing used peripheral blood, obtained 28 days after the second AZD1222 dose. Source of these receptors: an adult who received the AZD1222 COVID-19 vaccine.

V gene TRBV2 combines with J gene TRBJ1-6; a possible D gene is TRBD1 (6 bases). The CDR3 sequence is 15 residues long. Germline assignment: CDR1 SNHLY and CDR2 FYNNEI. V was trimmed by 6 bases and J by 11 bases, leaving 20 bases between them. Written as DNA, the CDR3 is TGTGCCAGCAGCCGTGCGAACAGGGACGGGACACCCCTCCACTTT. Amino acid sequence: CASSRANRDGTPLHF.

J is TRBJ2-3 and V is TRBV7-2; D may correspond to TRBD1 or TRBD2 (6 bases each). V lost 5 bases and J 5 bases, leaving 14 bases between the germline ends. This CDR3 is 14 amino acids long. The germline CDR1 and CDR2 sequences are SGHTA and FQGNSA. The CDR3 nucleotides are TGTGCCAGCAGCCGGCTACAGGGAGGAGATACGCAGTATTTT. This gives the protein CASSRLQGGDTQYF. Full variable domain (missing parts from reference TRBV7-2 and TRBJ2-3): GAGVSQSPSNKVTEKGKDVELRCDPISGHTALYWYRQSLGQGLEFLIYFQGNSAPDKSGLPSDRFSAERTGGSVSTLTIQRTQQEDSAVYLCASSRLQGGDTQYFGPGTRLTVL.

CDR3 residues: CASTTQGGLYEQYF. The CDR3 coding sequence is TGTGCCAGCACCACCCAGGGAGGGCTTTACGAGCAGTACTTC. This chain links TRBV7-2 with TRBJ2-7; 7 bases fit TRBD2. This CDR3 has 14 residues. Germline V gene lookup returns CDR1 SGHTA and CDR2 FQGNSA. With 7 bases clipped from V and 4 bases from J, the junction kept 10 bases outside the gene matches.

The chain combines TRBV7-2 with TRBJ2-3, with D hard to call. Trimming cost V 4 bases and J 3 bases, with 2 bases left between them. The CDR3 runs to 11 residues. From germline, CDR1 is SGHTA and CDR2 FQGNSA. The CDR3 region has the DNA TGTGCCAGCAGCTCAACAGATACGCAGTATTTT. It is translated as CASSSTDTQYF.

The V gene is TRBV6-2 or TRBV6-3, the J gene TRBJ1-6, with TRBD1 identical over 10 bases. Trimming at V came to 2 bases and at J to 7 bases, leaving 17 bases not matched to a gene. CDR1 and CDR2 from the germline V gene are MNHEY and SVGEGT. This CDR3 region has 20 residues. In DNA, the CDR3 is TGTGCCAGCAGTTACACGCCCGGGACAGGGGACTCTCCGGGCAATTCACCCCTCCACTTT. Protein sequence: CASSYTPGTGDSPGNSPLHF.

The chain uses TRBV6-5 and TRBJ2-3, with 12 bases that match TRBD2. Germline lookup yields CDR1 MNHEY and CDR2 SVGAGI. J gave up 3 bases and V 10 bases, and 8 bases lay outside the gene matches. CDR3 length: 15 amino acids. The CDR3 DNA reads TGTGCCACCACTCCCGGGACTAGCGGGACAGATACGCAGTATTTT. Amino acids: CATTPGTSGTDTQYF.

V gene TRBV7-9 combines with J gene TRBJ2-4; a possible D gene is TRBD1 (5 bases). This CDR3 contains 15 residues. From germline, CDR1 is SEHNR and CDR2 FQNEAQ (reference sequence). Trimming removed 0 bases at V and 6 bases at J, with 12 bases between. As DNA, the CDR3 is TGTGCCAGCAGCTTAGCGGGGCAGTCTGGAAACATTCAGTACTTC. It yields the protein CASSLAGQSGNIQYF.

This clone was counted a few times. The chain joins TRBV5-1 to TRBJ1-3, with D possibly TRBD1 on 5 matching bases. In germline, CDR1 is SGHRS, CDR2 YFSETQ. The CDR3 contains 16 residues. Trimming took 3 bases from V and 3 from J, leaving 16 bases between them. The CDR3 loop is CASSSRGRDRGNTIYF. The CDR3, as DNA: TGCGCCAGCAGCTCGCGAGGCCGGGACCGTGGAAACACCATATATTTT.

The chain has TRBV10-1 and TRBJ1-2; D not certain. Germline loops: CDR1 WNHNN, CDR2 SYGVQD (reference sequence). The CDR3 is 10 residues long. Trimming took 6 bases from V and 5 from J, leaving 4 bases between them. Here the CDR3 reads CASRTYGYTF. In nucleotides, the CDR3 is TGCGCCAGCAGGACTTATGGCTACACCTTC.

The V gene is TRBV9, the J gene TRBJ1-1, with unresolved D. The CDR3 loop spans 14 amino acids. Germline values: CDR1 SGDLS, CDR2 YYNGEE. V lost 3 bases, J lost 9 bases, and 18 bases lay in between. In DNA, the CDR3 is TGTGCCAGCAGCGGAGACCATCGTCGGACCAAAGCTTTCTTT. It specifies CASSGDHRRTKAFF.

This clone was recorded a few times. V gene TRBV5-1 combines with J gene TRBJ1-1; TRBD1 might be the D (6 bases). In germline, CDR1 is SGHRS, CDR2 YFSETQ. Trimming pared 0 bases from V and 5 bases from J, leaving 14 bases between. The CDR3 is 15 residues long. The CDR3 nucleotides are TGCGCCAGCAGCTTGGCCGGGGGGCAGGTGACTGAAGCTTTCTTT. Amino acids: CASSLAGGQVTEAFF.

This rearrangement joins TRBV3-1 (or the pseudogene TRBV3-2) to TRBJ2-7, with TRBD2 matching over 11 bases. CDR3 length: 17 residues. Germline CDR1 and CDR2: LGHDT and YNNKEL (reference sequence). The ends lost 0 bases at V and 0 bases at J; junction bases unmatched: 4. CDR3 amino acids: CASSQERGTSGSYEQYF. CDR3 coding DNA: TGTGCCAGCAGCCAAGAAAGAGGGACTAGCGGCTCCTACGAGCAGTACTTC.

This chain connects TRBV30 to TRBJ2-5; D ambiguous. Trimming removed 5 bases from V and 4 bases from J, with 14 bases in between. This CDR3 region has 13 residues. Per the germline V gene, CDR1 is GTSNPN and CDR2 is SVGIG (reference sequence). The CDR3 sequence: CAWAVPRSETQYF. DNA of the CDR3: TGTGCCTGGGCGGTTCCCAGGTCAGAGACCCAGTACTTC. Filled out from reference TRBV30 and TRBJ2-5, the complete variable domain reads SQTIHQWPATLVQPVGSPLSLECTVEGTSNPNLYWYRQAAGRGLQLLFYSVGIGQISSEVPQNLSASRPQDRQFILSSKKLLLSDSGFYLCAWAVPRSETQYFGPGTRLLVL.

This chain joins TRBV29-1 and TRBJ2-7; no firm D call. Germline lookup yields CDR1 SQVTM and CDR2 ANQGSEA. The CDR3 has 12 amino acids. V dropped 6 bases and J dropped 4 bases, with 13 bases sitting between them. CDR3 sequence: CSVSGPRYEQYF. The CDR3 DNA sequence: TGCAGCGTCTCCGGGCCCAGGTACGAGCAGTACTTC.

The CDR3 loop is CASQMGHLETQYF. The DNA of the CDR3 is TGTGCCAGCCAAATGGGACACCTAGAGACCCAGTACTTC. This chain connects TRBV2 to TRBJ2-5; the D gene is possibly TRBD1 (6 bases). Trimming pared 8 bases from V and 4 bases from J, leaving 14 bases between. Germline V CDR1 and CDR2: SNHLY, FYNNEI. The length of the CDR3 is 13 residues.

The chain recombines TRBV4-3 with TRBJ2-4, with 9 bases that match TRBD2. CDR3 length equals 16 residues. After removal of 4 bases from V and 6 bases from J, the junction contained 10 bases not matched to a gene. Germline lookup yields CDR1 LGHNA and CDR2 YSLEER. CDR3: CASSPGLSGRGNIQYF. DNA of the CDR3: TGCGCCAGCAGCCCCGGACTTAGCGGGAGAGGAAACATTCAGTACTTC.

The rearrangement links TRBV5-1 to TRBJ2-3; D call uncertain. Germline V gene sequence: CDR1 SGHRS, CDR2 YFSETQ. The CDR3 sequence is 14 residues long. V dropped 0 bases and J dropped 4 bases, with 9 bases sitting between them. CDR3 DNA: TGCGCCAGCAGCTTGGCCGTGGGGTCAGATACGCAGTATTTT. Translated, it gives CASSLAVGSDTQYF.

The genes are TRBV7-2 and TRBJ2-5, with D possibly being TRBD2 (6 bases). The length of the CDR3 is 15 residues. Trimming stripped 0 bases from V and 4 bases from J, with 12 bases between. Germline V gives CDR1 SGHTA, CDR2 FQGNSA. The DNA for the CDR3 is TGTGCCAGCAGCTTAGCCGGTGGAGGGTTAGAGACCCAGTACTTC. This gives the protein CASSLAGGGLETQYF.

V and J are TRBV5-4 and TRBJ2-7; 7 bases are a match to TRBD1. After removal of 1 base from V and 3 bases from J, the junction contained 1 base not matched to a gene. The germline CDR1 and CDR2 sequences are SGHNT and YYREEE (reference sequence). The CDR3 runs to 13 residues. Here the CDR3 reads CASSLWDSYEQYF. The CDR3 DNA reads TGTGCCAGCAGCTTGTGGGACAGCTACGAGCAGTACTTC.

The rearrangement links TRBV7-9 to TRBJ1-2, with D possibly being TRBD1 (5 bases). V was trimmed by 4 bases and J by 7 bases, leaving 16 bases between them. The CDR3 is made up of 14 amino acids. In germline, CDR1 is SEHNR, CDR2 FQNEAQ (reference sequence). CDR3 sequence (DNA): TGTGCCAGCAGCTCGGGGACCCGGCGAATTGGCTACACCTTC. It encodes CASSSGTRRIGYTF.

The chain has TRBV19 and TRBJ1-1; D might be TRBD1 (5 bases). Trimming pared 4 bases from V and 5 bases from J, leaving 17 bases between. From germline, CDR1 is LNHDA and CDR2 SQIVND (reference sequence). This CDR3 contains 15 residues. In nucleotides, the CDR3 is TGTGCCAGTAGTACCCAGACCGGCGGGGGGACTGAAGCTTTCTTT. Translated: CASSTQTGGGTEAFF. Full variable domain (missing parts from reference TRBV19 and TRBJ1-1): DGGITQSPKYLFRKEGQNVTLSCEQNLNHDAMYWYRQDPGQGLRLIYYSQIVNDFQKGDIAEGYSVSREKKESFPLTVTSAQKNPTAFYLCASSTQTGGGTEAFFGQGTRLTVV.

The chain combines TRBV6-2 or TRBV6-3 with TRBJ2-7; possibly TRBD1 or TRBD2 for D (5 bases each). The CDR3 covers 14 residues. Trimming took off 4 bases at V and 2 bases at J, with 12 bases between the two ends. Germline values: CDR1 MNHEY, CDR2 SVGEGT. The CDR3 spells CASSSQADTYEQYF. The CDR3 DNA reads as TGTGCCAGCAGTTCCCAAGCGGACACCTACGAGCAGTACTTC.

This clone has more than one count but fewer than ten. The chain joins TRBV9 to TRBJ1-2; D unresolved. Germline-derived CDR1 and CDR2 are SGDLS and YYNGEE. This CDR3 region has 15 residues. The ends were cut back, 4 bases at V and 4 bases at J, with 17 bases in the middle. CDR3 DNA: TGTGCCAGCAGCCCCACCACTTCGGGATTCTATGGCTACACCTTC. It encodes CASSPTTSGFYGYTF.

The chain recombines TRBV7-2 with TRBJ2-7, with D perhaps matching TRBD2 (6 bases). CDR1 and CDR2 (germline): SGHTA, FQGNSA. Trimming pared 2 bases from V and 5 bases from J, leaving 13 bases between. The CDR3 has 14 amino acids. The CDR3 protein is CASSLMGTLDEQYF. CDR3 nucleotides: TGTGCCAGCAGCTTAATGGGGACTCTTGACGAGCAGTACTTC.